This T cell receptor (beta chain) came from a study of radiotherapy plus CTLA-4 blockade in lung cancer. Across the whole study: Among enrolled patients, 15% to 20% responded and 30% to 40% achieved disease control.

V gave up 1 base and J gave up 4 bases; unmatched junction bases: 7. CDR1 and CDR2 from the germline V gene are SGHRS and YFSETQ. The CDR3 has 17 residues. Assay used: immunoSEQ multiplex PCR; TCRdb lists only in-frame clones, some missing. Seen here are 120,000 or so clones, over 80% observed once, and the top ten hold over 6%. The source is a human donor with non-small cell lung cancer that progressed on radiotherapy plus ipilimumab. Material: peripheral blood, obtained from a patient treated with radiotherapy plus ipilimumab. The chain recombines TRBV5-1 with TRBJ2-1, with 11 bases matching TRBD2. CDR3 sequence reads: CASSLRGTSGNYNEQFF. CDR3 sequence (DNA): TGCGCCAGCAGCTTGCGTGGGACTAGCGGAAATTACAATGAGCAGTTCTTC.